The rows below give T cell receptor beta chains drawn from one sample of a study. TCRdb re-analysed the RT-PCR reads in MiXCR, keeping a single row per CDR3 protein. Of about 680,000 distinct CDR3 sequences in the sample, more than 13% were seen once. The material sequenced was memory CD4+ T cells from blood. The receptors derive from a female donor in good health, serving as a healthy control. Each CDR3 is given with its conserved first and last residue. The D gene is left open where the match is weak. Size is omitted from some rows. Given values are once, few, many or a class for expanded clones.

j_gene	d_gene	abundance	v_gene	CDR3aa	CDR3nt
TRBJ2-3	.	.	TRBV7-8	CASSPSMNTQYF	TGTGCCAGCAGCCCCAGTATGAATACGCAGTATTTT
TRBJ2-1	TRBD2	many	TRBV20-1	CSARDATSGGDEQFF	TGCAGTGCTAGAGACGCGACTAGCGGGGGGGATGAGCAGTTCTTC
TRBJ2-1	TRBD1	.	TRBV5-1	CASSLQGWDNEQFF	TGCGCCAGCAGCTTACAGGGGTGGGATAATGAGCAGTTCTTC
TRBJ2-5	TRBD2	many	TRBV6-5	CASSNLAGGFHQETQYF	TGTGCCAGCAGTAATTTAGCGGGAGGGTTCCACCAAGAGACCCAGTACTTC
TRBJ1-1	TRBD1	.	TRBV11-2	CASSHGTDDTEAFF	TGTGCCAGCAGCCACGGGACAGACGACACTGAAGCTTTCTTT
TRBJ2-2	TRBD1	.	TRBV5-4	CASSLGQGSSGELFF	TGTGCCAGCAGCTTGGGACAGGGGTCTTCCGGGGAGCTGTTTTTT
TRBJ2-2	TRBD2	.	TRBV5-4	CASSPRASGNTGELFF	TGTGCCAGCAGCCCCCGTGCTAGCGGGAACACCGGGGAGCTGTTTTTT
TRBJ1-4	.	.	TRBV7-9	CASSPGRTNEKLFF	TGTGCCAGCAGCCCGGGCCGGACGAATGAAAAACTGTTTTTT
TRBJ2-3	TRBD1	few	TRBV6-1	CASSERTGDRTDTQYF	TGTGCCAGCAGTGAGAGGACAGGGGATCGTACAGATACGCAGTATTTT
TRBJ2-3	.	few	TRBV7-6	CASSLAGARSTDTQYF	TGTGCCAGCAGCTTAGCAGGGGCCCGTAGCACAGATACGCAGTATTTT
TRBJ1-2	.	few	TRBV6-6	CASMMQVGGYTF	TGTGCCAGCATGATGCAGGTCGGGGGCTACACCTTC
TRBJ2-7	.	many	TRBV5-5	CASSLARGSFADEQYF	TGTGCCAGCAGCTTGGCTAGAGGGAGCTTTGCCGACGAGCAGTACTTC
TRBJ1-1	.	many	TRBV5-6	CASSLPGGATEAFF	TGTGCCAGCAGCTTGCCGGGGGGGGCCACTGAAGCTTTCTTT
TRBJ1-5	.	few	TRBV7-9	CASSPTGKVGQPQHF	TGTGCCAGCAGCCCTACAGGGAAGGTTGGACAGCCCCAGCATTTT
TRBJ2-1	.	few	TRBV27	CASSSPARSYNEQFF	TGTGCCAGCAGTTCCCCCGCCCGCTCCTACAATGAGCAGTTCTTC
TRBJ2-2	.	few	TRBV10-3	CAISRGNENTGELFF	TGTGCCATCTCAAGAGGTAACGAAAACACCGGGGAGCTGTTTTTT
TRBJ1-2	.	few	TRBV20-1	CSARDHRIPPNYGYTF	TGCAGTGCTAGAGATCACAGGATTCCTCCTAACTATGGCTACACCTTC
TRBJ2-5	.	.	TRBV15	CATSLVRGYQETQYF	TGTGCCACCAGTCTCGTACGGGGGTACCAAGAGACCCAGTACTTC
TRBJ2-5	TRBD1	many	TRBV6-1	CASSPGQGQTQYF	TGTGCCAGCAGCCCGGGACAGGGTCAGACCCAGTACTTC
TRBJ1-2	.	few	TRBV20-1	CSALPPLEGYGYTF	TGCAGTGCCCTACCCCCCCTGGAGGGCTATGGCTACACCTTC
TRBJ2-5	.	many	TRBV20-1	CSASGPGPQKYF	TGCAGTGCTAGTGGACCGGGACCCCAGAAGTACTTC
TRBJ2-5	.	many	TRBV7-8	CASSLSRVLQETQYF	TGTGCCAGCAGCTTATCGCGGGTCCTCCAAGAGACCCAGTACTTC
TRBJ2-7	.	few	TRBV20-1	CSARGTGDFSYEQYF	TGCAGTGCAAGAGGTACAGGAGACTTCTCCTACGAGCAGTACTTC
TRBJ1-2	TRBD1	many	TRBV7-2	CASSRTGSSSGYTF	TGTGCCAGCAGCCGGACAGGGTCTTCGAGTGGCTACACCTTC
TRBJ1-1	TRBD1	.	TRBV20-1	CSARSDRVMNTEAFF	TGCAGTGCTAGATCCGACAGGGTAATGAACACTGAAGCTTTCTTT